This is a list of T cell receptor beta chains from one sample in a study of CXCR3-negative and CXCR3-positive naive CD8 T cells. TCRdb derives one entry per CDR3 protein from the 5' RACE reads, leaving out DNA. Its table records some 130,000 distinct CDR3 sequences. Sequencing was performed on naive CXCR3- CD8+ T cells from blood. Receptors were obtained from a human donor in good health. Some clones in this sample may be carry-over from other donors' samples. Each CDR3 is given with its conserved first and last residue.

V	J	CDR3
TRBV11-2	TRBJ2-1	CASSSGQGAFNEQFF
TRBV10-3	TRBJ1-2	CAISEEGGDGYTF
TRBV6-4	TRBJ1-6	CASSDSILKDRGSYNSPLHF
TRBV28	TRBJ2-1	CASSSSSDPGNEQFF
TRBV24-1	TRBJ2-2	CATSDFGGGTYTGELFF
TRBV11-3	TRBJ2-7	CASSHYGQDYEQYF
TRBV7-3	TRBJ2-1	CASSLIGGTYNEQFF
TRBV27	TRBJ2-5	CASSLQGFRRETQYF
TRBV9	TRBJ1-1	CASSVHGTGAEAFF
TRBV19	TRBJ2-7	CASRPGHYYSYEQYF
TRBV12-3/TRBV12-4	TRBJ2-5	CASSWGGAETQYF
TRBV7-9	TRBJ2-3	CASSDDRGDTQYF
TRBV7-6	TRBJ2-2	CASSPHWRVQPNTGELFF
TRBV19	TRBJ2-1	CASSMGGSSYNEQFF
TRBV5-5	TRBJ2-2	CASSLWSGSWTGELFF
TRBV9	TRBJ2-7	CASSVGDWGEQYF
TRBV5-1	TRBJ2-1	CASRYPTLGGPLNEQFF
TRBV12-3/TRBV12-4	TRBJ1-2	CASRGENQPNYGYTF
TRBV4-1	TRBJ2-5	CASSQDVEDQETQYF
TRBV7-9	TRBJ2-7	CASSLGSGEQYF
TRBV15	TRBJ1-1	CATSDRDRGRVAEAFF
TRBV29-1	TRBJ2-7	CSVTLDGNLEQYF
TRBV21-1	TRBJ1-1	CASSKARRRGLRRNTEAFF
TRBV9	TRBJ2-1	CASSPGLAYSHEQFF
TRBV7-9	TRBJ2-7	CASSLDVSFSYEQYF
TRBV29-1	TRBJ1-2	CSVEDPRGWGYGYTF
TRBV27	TRBJ2-7	CASSPSPGTGSYEQYF
TRBV24-1	TRBJ2-1	CATSSRDSYNEQFF
TRBV29-1	TRBJ1-1	CSVVVQSVYEAFF
TRBV28	TRBJ2-7	CASRVTGNYEQYF
TRBV6-1	TRBJ2-3	CASRVPGLANTDTQYF
TRBV7-8	TRBJ2-1	CASSLGGLGPQFF
TRBV5-1	TRBJ2-5	CASSLDWLETQYF
TRBV5-5	TRBJ2-3	CASSPLAGGYNTDTQYF
TRBV4-3	TRBJ2-3	CASRHDSASTDTQYF
TRBV4-1	TRBJ2-1	CASSQGGASGPYNEQFF
TRBV5-1	TRBJ1-5	CASSLAPGSSAEPQHF
TRBV13	TRBJ2-7	CASSIIYAGTSTPGEQYF
TRBV7-9	TRBJ2-7	CASSLVGTGVVGQYF
TRBV7-6	TRBJ2-7	CASSSTTGDYEQYF
TRBV7-9	TRBJ2-7	CASSPRTSGTPYEQYF
TRBV20-1	TRBJ2-1	CSASSGAFYNEQFF
TRBV7-2	TRBJ1-2	CASSLREANYGYTF
TRBV28	TRBJ1-5	CASSFRTANNQPQHF
TRBV28	TRBJ2-7	CASSPYLTGSDEQYF
TRBV9	TRBJ1-1	CASSVGWNTEAFF
TRBV7-3	TRBJ2-1	CASSSGLAGGPYGLGEQLF
TRBV2	TRBJ2-7	CASSGRTGDEQYF
TRBV28	TRBJ2-1	CASTIGLAGSNEQFF
TRBV4-1	TRBJ2-1	CASSHPLYNEQFF
TRBV20-1	TRBJ1-1	CSARDRQMNTEAFF
TRBV4-3	TRBJ2-3	CASSQDGRGGTDTQYF
TRBV6-6	TRBJ2-3	CASSSPGPYTDTQYF
TRBV28	TRBJ2-3	CASSSPIILRDRDTDTQYF
TRBV5-8	TRBJ2-1	CASSLEGLAGQSSYNEQFF